This TCR beta chain emerged from a study of cytomegalovirus exposure and HLA in healthy donors. The PCR was carried out with 60 Vbeta primers and 13 Jbeta primers. TCRdb's table, derived via immunoSEQ multiplex PCR, lists solely in-frame clones and lacks some. Of under 200,000 clones listed, around 76% are singletons. Notes on the study in general: The study designated 164 TCR beta chains cytomegalovirus-associated.

A note on this clone: Its antigen is unidentified.

CDR1 LNHDA and CDR2 SQIVND come from the germline V gene (reference sequence). The CDR3 covers 15 residues. Trimming cost V 3 bases and J 8 bases, with 17 bases left between them. The sequenced sample consisted of PBMCs. The chain combines TRBV19 with TRBJ2-1; D call uncertain. This TCR was sampled from a girl aged 10-17 years in good health and CMV-seropositive. The CDR3 protein is CASSIWSVTSDEQFF. As DNA, the CDR3 is TGTGCCAGTAGTATTTGGAGCGTGACCAGCGATGAGCAGTTCTTC.